The TCR beta chain described here comes from a study of cytomegalovirus exposure and HLA in healthy donors. In regard to this clone: Its antigen is unknown.

Both 60 Vbeta primers and 13 Jbeta primers went into the PCR. Here immunoSEQ multiplex PCR was the method, and the copy in TCRdb shows in-frame clones only, minus some. Here the sample spans about 200,000 clones, more than 75% being singletons. V shed 4 bases, J shed 4 bases, and the junction held 9 bases outside the gene matches. This CDR3 region has 15 residues. CDR1 and CDR2 from the germline V gene are SGDLS and YYNGEE. Study-wide results and limits: Later on, an analysis tied 15,000 or so TCR beta sequences to HLA alleles at 0.05 false discovery rate.

The sequenced material came from PBMCs. V and J are TRBV9 and TRBJ1-1; 8 bases are a match to TRBD1. The TCR comes from a woman aged 50 to 65 in good health and CMV-seropositive. As DNA, the CDR3 is TGTGCCAGCAGCCGGACAGGGTTGACTGGCACTGAAGCTTTCTTT. It is translated as CASSRTGLTGTEAFF.